Below, 2 T cell receptor beta chains from the same sample are listed, as sequenced in a study of blood T cell repertoires in COVID-19 (dated by TCRdb to the early 2020s). The library was produced with the immunoSEQ multiplex PCR assay. The source is immuneACCESS, and TCRdb retained only in-frame sequences with V and J called. Part of the clones is not carried over; for the studies checked, unresolved V genes explain less than half of this, and the remainder is unexplained. The sample table holds a few hundred thousand clones, of which 88% were seen once. The ten largest clones represent about 9.4% of the sample. Sequenced material: peripheral blood. Receptors were obtained from a woman in her seventies with COVID-19, enrolled during active disease.

The rearrangement joins TRBV29-1 to TRBJ2-7; 11 bases align to TRBD1. The CDR3 consists of 14 residues. The junction had 4 bases not matched to a gene; V was cut back by 6 bases and J by 0 bases. In germline, CDR1 is SQVTM, CDR2 ANQGSEA. The CDR3 coding sequence is TGCAGCGTGGGCGGGACAGGGGGCTCCTACGAGCAGTACTTC. Residues: CSVGGTGGSYEQYF.

This clone occurred a few times. The rearrangement joins TRBV19 to TRBJ1-5; perhaps TRBD1 as D (5 bases). The CDR3 runs 15 residues. Germline CDR1 LNHDA, CDR2 SQIVND (reference sequence). The V end lost 8 bases, the J end lost 1 base, and 15 bases lay between the germline ends. CDR3 DNA: TGTGCCAGTCAGAACCAGGGTTACAGCAATCAGCCCCAGCATTTT. It specifies CASQNQGYSNQPQHF.